This T cell receptor (beta chain) was documented in a study of shared clonotypes between healthy human individuals. Study-level background: Aged between 18 and 49, the donors were a couple of women and three men.

This clone was counted once. Its matching antigen is unknown. Replicate PCRs for sorted subsets used 200 ng DNA; this equaled around 29,000 T cell genomes. Some clones are missing from TCRdb's copy, which holds only in-frame ones; the method was immunoSEQ multiplex PCR. The table has around 2,000,000 clones, about 95% seen once. The naive CD8 subset, CD45RO-negative cells positively selected for CCR7, excluded terminally differentiated effector memory CD45RA+ cells. General study findings and limits: About 4.5% of naive CD4 clonotypes were common to a few donors.

Germline V gene data show CDR1 as ENHRY and CDR2 as SYGVKD. The CDR3 is made up of 14 amino acids. The V gene end was trimmed by 3 bases and the J gene end by 6 bases; junction bases not matched to a gene: 4. Sequences were obtained from naive CD8+ T cells sorted from blood. This sequence originates from a man younger than 30 in good health. The rearrangement joins TRBV10-3 to TRBJ2-1; the match to TRBD2 covers 8 bases. The CDR3 sequence is CAISEQRGSNEQFF. As DNA, the CDR3 is TGTGCCATCAGTGAACAGCGGGGGTCCAATGAGCAGTTCTTC.